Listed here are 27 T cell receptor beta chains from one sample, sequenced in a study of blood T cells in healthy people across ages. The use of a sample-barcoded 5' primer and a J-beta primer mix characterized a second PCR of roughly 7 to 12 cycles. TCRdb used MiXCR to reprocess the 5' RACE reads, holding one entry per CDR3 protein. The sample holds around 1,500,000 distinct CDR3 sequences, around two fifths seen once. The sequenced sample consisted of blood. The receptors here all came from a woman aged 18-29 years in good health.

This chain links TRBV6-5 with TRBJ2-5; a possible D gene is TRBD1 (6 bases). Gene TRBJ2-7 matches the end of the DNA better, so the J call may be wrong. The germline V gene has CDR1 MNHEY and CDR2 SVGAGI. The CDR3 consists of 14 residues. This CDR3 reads CASSRPQGTHEQYF. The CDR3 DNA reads TGTGCCAGCTCCCGACCACAGGGTACCCACGAGCAGTACTTC.

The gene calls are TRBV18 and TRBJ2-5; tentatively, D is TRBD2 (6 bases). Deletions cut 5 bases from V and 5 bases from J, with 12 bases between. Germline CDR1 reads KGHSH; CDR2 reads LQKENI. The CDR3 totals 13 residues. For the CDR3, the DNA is TGTGCCAGCTCATCGGGACTGGAGGAGACCCAGTACTTC. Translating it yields CASSSGLEETQYF.

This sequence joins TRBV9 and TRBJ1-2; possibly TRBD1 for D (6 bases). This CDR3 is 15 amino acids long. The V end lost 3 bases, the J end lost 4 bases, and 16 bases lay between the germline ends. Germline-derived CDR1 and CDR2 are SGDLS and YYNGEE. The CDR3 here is CASSAQGGSGYGYTF. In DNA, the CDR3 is TGTGCCAGCAGCGCCCAAGGGGGTTCCGGCTATGGCTACACCTTC.

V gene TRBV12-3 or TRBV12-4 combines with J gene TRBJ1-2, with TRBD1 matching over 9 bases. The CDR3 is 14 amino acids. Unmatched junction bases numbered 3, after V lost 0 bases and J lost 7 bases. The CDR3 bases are TGTGCCAGCAGTTTAGCGGGACAGGGTTTTGGCTACACCTTC. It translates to CASSLAGQGFGYTF.

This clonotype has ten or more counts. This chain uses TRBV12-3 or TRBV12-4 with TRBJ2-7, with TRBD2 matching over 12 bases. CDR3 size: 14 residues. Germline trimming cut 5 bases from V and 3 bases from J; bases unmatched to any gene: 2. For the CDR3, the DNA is TGTGCCAGCAGTCCGACTAGCGGGGGCTACGAGCAGTACTTC. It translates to CASSPTSGGYEQYF.

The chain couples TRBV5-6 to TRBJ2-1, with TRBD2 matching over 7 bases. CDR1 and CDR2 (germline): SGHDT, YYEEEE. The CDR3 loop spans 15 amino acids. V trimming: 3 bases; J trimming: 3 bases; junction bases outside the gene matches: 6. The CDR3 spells CASSSVSGLYNEQFF. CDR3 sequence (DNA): TGTGCCAGCAGCTCAGTTAGCGGGCTCTACAATGAGCAGTTCTTC. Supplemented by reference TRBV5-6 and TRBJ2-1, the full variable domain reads DAGVTQSPTHLIKTRGQQVTLRCSPKSGHDTVSWYQQALGQGPQFIFQYYEEEERQRGNFPDRFSGHQFPNYSSELNVNALLLGDSALYLCASSSVSGLYNEQFFGPGTRLTVL.

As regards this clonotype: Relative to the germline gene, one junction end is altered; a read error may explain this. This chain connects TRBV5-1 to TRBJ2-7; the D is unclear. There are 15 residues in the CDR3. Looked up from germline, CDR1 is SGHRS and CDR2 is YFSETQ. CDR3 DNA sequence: TGCGCCAACAGCTTGGACGGCAGGACCTCCTACGAGCAGTACTTC. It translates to CANSLDGRTSYEQYF.

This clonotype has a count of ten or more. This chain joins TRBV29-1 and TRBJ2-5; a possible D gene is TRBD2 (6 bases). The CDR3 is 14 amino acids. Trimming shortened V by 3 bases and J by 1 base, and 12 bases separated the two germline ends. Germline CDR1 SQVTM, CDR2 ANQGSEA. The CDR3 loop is CSVEMAGPQETQYF. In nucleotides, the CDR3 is TGCAGCGTTGAGATGGCGGGGCCCCAAGAGACCCAGTACTTC.

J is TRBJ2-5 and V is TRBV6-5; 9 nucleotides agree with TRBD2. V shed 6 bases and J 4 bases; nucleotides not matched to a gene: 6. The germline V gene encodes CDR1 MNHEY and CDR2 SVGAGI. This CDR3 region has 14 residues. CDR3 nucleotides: TGTGCCAGCAGAACCGGGACTAGCACAGAGACCCAGTACTTC. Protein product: CASRTGTSTETQYF.

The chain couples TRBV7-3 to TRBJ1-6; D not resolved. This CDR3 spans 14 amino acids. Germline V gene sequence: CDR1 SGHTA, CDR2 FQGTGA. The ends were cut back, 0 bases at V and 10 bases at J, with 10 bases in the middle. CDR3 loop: CASSLTGRSSPLHF. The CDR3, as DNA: TGTGCCAGCAGCTTAACAGGGAGGAGCTCACCCCTCCACTTT.

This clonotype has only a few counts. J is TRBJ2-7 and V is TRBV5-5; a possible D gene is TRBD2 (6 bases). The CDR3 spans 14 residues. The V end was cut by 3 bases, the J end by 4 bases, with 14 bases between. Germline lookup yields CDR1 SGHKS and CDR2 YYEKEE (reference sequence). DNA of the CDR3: TGTGCCAGCAGCTCCGCGGGGCCAGAATACGAGCAGTACTTC. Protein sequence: CASSSAGPEYEQYF.

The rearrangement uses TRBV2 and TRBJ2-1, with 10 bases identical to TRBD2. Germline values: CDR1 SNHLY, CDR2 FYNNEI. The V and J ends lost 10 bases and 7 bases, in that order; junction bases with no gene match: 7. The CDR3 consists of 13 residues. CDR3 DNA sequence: TGTGCCAAAAGCGGGAGGGCGGGGAATGAGCAGTTCTTC. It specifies CAKSGRAGNEQFF.

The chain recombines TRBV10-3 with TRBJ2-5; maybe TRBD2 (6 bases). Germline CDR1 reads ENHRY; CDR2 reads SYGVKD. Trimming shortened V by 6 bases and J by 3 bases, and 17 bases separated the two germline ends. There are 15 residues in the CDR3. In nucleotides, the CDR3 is TGTGCCATCAGATCCTCGGACTATGCAGAAGAGACCCAGTACTTC. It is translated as CAIRSSDYAEETQYF.

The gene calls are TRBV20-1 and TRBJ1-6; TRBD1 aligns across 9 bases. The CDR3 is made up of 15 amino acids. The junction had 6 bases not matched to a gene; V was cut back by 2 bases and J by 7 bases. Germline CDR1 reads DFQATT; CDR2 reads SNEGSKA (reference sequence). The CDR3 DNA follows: TGCAGTGCTAGACTATCCGGGACAGGGAATTCACCCCTCCACTTT. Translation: CSARLSGTGNSPLHF.

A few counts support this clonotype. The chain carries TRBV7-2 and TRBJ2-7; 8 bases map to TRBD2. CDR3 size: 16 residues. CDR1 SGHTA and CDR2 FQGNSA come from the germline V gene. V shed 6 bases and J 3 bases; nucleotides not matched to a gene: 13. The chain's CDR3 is CASSSNLVAGNYEQYF. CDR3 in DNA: TGTGCCAGCAGTTCAAACCTCGTAGCGGGAAACTACGAGCAGTACTTC. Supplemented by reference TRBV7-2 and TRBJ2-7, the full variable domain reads GAGVSQSPSNKVTEKGKDVELRCDPISGHTALYWYRQSLGQGLEFLIYFQGNSAPDKSGLPSDRFSAERTGGSVSTLTIQRTQQEDSAVYLCASSSNLVAGNYEQYFGPGTRLTVT.

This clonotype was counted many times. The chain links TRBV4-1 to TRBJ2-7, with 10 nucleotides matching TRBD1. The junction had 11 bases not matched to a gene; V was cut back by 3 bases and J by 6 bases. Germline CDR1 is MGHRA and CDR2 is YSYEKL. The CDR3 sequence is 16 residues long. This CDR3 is CASSHLLLRTGGEQYF. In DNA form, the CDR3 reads TGCGCCAGCAGCCACCTACTCCTTAGGACAGGGGGCGAGCAGTACTTC.

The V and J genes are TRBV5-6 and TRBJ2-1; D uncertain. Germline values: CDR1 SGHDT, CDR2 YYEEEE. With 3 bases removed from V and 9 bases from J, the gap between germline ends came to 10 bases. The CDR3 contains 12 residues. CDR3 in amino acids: CASSSGFLEQFF. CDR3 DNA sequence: TGTGCCAGCAGCTCCGGTTTTCTTGAGCAGTTCTTC.

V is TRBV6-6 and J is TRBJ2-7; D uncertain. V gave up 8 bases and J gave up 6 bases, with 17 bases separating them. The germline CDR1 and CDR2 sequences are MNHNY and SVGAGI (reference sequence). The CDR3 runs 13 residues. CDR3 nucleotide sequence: TGTGCCAGCGGAGCCGCAAAAAACTCCGAGCAGTACTTC. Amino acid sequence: CASGAAKNSEQYF.

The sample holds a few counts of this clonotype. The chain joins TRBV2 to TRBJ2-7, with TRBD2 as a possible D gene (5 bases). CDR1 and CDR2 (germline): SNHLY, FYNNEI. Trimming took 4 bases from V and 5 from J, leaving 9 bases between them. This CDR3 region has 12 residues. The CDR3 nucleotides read TGTGCCAGCAGTGGTCTCGGGGACGAGCAGTACTTC. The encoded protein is CASSGLGDEQYF. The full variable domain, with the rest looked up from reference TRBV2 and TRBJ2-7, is EPEVTQTPSHQVTQMGQEVILRCVPISNHLYFYWYRQILGQKVEFLVSFYNNEISEKSEIFDDQFSVERPDGSNFTLKIRSTKLEDSAMYFCASSGLGDEQYFGPGTRLTVT.

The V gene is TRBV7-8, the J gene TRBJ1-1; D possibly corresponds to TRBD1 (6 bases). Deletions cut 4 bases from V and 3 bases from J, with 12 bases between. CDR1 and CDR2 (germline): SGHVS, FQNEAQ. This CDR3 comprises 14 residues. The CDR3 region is CASSSAQGHTEAFF. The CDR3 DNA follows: TGTGCCAGCAGCTCCGCCCAGGGGCACACTGAAGCTTTCTTT.

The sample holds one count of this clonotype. Here the CDR3 DNA reads TGTGCCAGCAGCCGGGACTACACCGGGGAGCTGTTTTTT. This codes for CASSRDYTGELFF. The J gene is TRBJ2-2, the V gene TRBV3-1, with D tentatively TRBD2 (6 bases). V dropped 4 bases and J dropped 3 bases, with 6 bases sitting between them. Germline-derived CDR1 and CDR2 are LGHDT and YNNKEL (reference sequence). This CDR3 has 13 amino acids.

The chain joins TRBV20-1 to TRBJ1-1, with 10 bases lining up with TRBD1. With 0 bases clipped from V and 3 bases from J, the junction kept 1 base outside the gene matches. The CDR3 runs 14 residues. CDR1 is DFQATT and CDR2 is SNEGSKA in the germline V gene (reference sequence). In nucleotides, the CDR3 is TGCAGTGCTAGAGAAGGGACAGGGGACACTGAAGCTTTCTTT. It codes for CSAREGTGDTEAFF.

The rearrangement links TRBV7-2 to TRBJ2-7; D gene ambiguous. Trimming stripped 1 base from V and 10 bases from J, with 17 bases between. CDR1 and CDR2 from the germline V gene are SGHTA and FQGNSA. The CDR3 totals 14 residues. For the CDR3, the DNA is TGTGCCAGCAGCTTAGGGCAGGTTGGGGTAGTCCAGTACTTC. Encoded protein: CASSLGQVGVVQYF.

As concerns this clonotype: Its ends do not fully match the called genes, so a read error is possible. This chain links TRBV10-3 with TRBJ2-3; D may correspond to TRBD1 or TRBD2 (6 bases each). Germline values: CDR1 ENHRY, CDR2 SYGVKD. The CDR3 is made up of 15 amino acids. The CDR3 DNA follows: TGTGTCATCAGTGGGACACCGGGAGACACAGATACGCAGTATTTT. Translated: CVISGTPGDTDTQYF.

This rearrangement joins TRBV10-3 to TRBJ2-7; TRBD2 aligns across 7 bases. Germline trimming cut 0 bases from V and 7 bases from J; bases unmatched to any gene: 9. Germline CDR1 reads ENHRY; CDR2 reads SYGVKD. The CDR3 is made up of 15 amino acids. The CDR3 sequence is CAISESRLAHNEQYF. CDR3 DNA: TGTGCCATCAGTGAGTCGAGACTAGCCCACAATGAGCAGTACTTC.

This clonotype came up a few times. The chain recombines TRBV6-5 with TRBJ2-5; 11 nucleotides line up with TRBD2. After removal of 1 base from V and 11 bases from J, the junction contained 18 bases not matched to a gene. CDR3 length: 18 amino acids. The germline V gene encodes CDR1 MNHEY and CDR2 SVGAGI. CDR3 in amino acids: CASSYLTSGATRGNEQYF. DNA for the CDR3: TGTGCCAGCAGTTACTTGACTAGCGGGGCTACTCGAGGCAATGAGCAGTACTTC.

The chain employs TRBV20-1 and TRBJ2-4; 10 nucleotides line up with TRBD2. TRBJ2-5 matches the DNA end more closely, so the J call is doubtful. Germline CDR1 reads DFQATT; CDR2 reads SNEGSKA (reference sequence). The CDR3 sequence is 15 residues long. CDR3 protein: CSPAAPTTSGQTQYF. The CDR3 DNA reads TGCAGTCCGGCTGCACCGACGACTAGCGGGCAGACCCAGTACTTC.